These 2 T cell receptor beta chains originate from one sample sequenced in a study of identical twins. From the 5' RACE reads, TCRdb called clonotypes with MiXCR, one entry per CDR3 protein. The sample lists 600,000 to 850,000 distinct CDR3 sequences, about 20% occurring once. In addition, the sample was reused for a study of T cells expressing NK-cell markers.

Sequencing used PBMCs. The receptors were sampled from a woman younger than 30 in good health.

This rearrangement joins TRBV6-1 to TRBJ2-5, with D tentatively TRBD2 (5 bases). V gave up 7 bases and J gave up 2 bases, with 11 bases separating them. The CDR3 totals 13 residues. The germline V gene has CDR1 MNHNS and CDR2 SASEGT. The CDR3 loop reads CASKTGEQETQYF. The CDR3 DNA follows: TGTGCCAGCAAGACCGGGGAGCAAGAGACCCAGTACTTC.

The rearrangement uses TRBV11-2 and TRBJ2-3; 14 nucleotides line up with TRBD2. The CDR3 contains 19 residues. The V gene's germline CDR1 is SGHAT and CDR2 FQNNGV. V dropped 5 bases and J dropped 2; count of bases not matched to a gene: 12. The CDR3: CASSPYTTTSGRATDTQYF. The DNA for the CDR3 is TGTGCCAGCAGCCCCTATACAACGACTAGCGGGAGGGCCACAGATACGCAGTATTTT.